This T cell receptor (beta chain) was captured by sequencing in a study of T-cell memory formation after mild COVID-19. Whole-study context: TCR clusters largely stayed donor specific. Study-level results: That cross-reactive memory joined was suggested by some responding clones appearing in pre-infection memory. For contracting clones, CD4+ ones sat mainly in CM and EM, CD8+ in EMRA. Clones that shrank (day 15 to 85) were balanced CD4/CD8, whereas later expanders leaned CD4+.

The CDR3 spans 16 residues. The J segment lost 5 bases and the V segment lost 3 bases, leaving 8 bases of the junction unmatched. Germline lookup yields CDR1 LGHNA and CDR2 YSLEER. TCRdb re-derived calls from the 5' RACE reads in MiXCR, one entry per CDR3 protein. The sample includes 200,000 to 250,000 distinct CDR3 sequences, around 9.5% seen only once; the top ten take 3.5%. Concerning this clonotype: As yet, its antigen is unknown.

The sequencing input was PBMCs or a T cell subset sorted from them (not recorded which). The chain is built from TRBV4-3 and TRBJ1-2; 11 bases are a match to TRBD1. The sequence derives from a man between 18 and 35 years old who had mild COVID-19 (a few samples of this study predate the infection). Cell type and time point are not known. This chain's CDR3 is CASSHRTGGAGYGYTF. The CDR3 nucleotides are TGCGCCAGCAGCCATCGGACAGGGGGCGCGGGATATGGCTACACCTTC.